The T cell receptor beta chain under discussion was sequenced for a study of blood T cell repertoires in COVID-19. Study context: The United States, Italy and Spain were the sources of the acute and convalescent COVID-19 samples. T cells, B-cell-depleted T cells, or PBMCs provided the cDNA or gDNA that served as material.

Per the study methods: It was from reference gene primer amplification that nucleated cell counts were estimated. Sequenced by immunoSEQ multiplex PCR; TCRdb stores in-frame clones only, minus some. D and trimming were read from the DNA, whereas the V and J calls and clone size are those reported in that table. The data contain about 100,000 clones, 86% of them singletons. Germline loops: CDR1 SGDLS, CDR2 YYNGEE. Trimming removed 0 bases from V and 5 bases from J; junction bases left unmatched: 4. This CDR3 is 15 amino acids long. V usage is TRBV9 and J usage is TRBJ2-2; 7 positions agree with TRBD1. Sequencing input: peripheral blood. The receptor's source is a man in his sixties with acute or convalescent COVID-19. The CDR3 reads CASSVGQGGTGELFF. As DNA, the CDR3 is TGTGCCAGCAGCGTAGGACAGGGTGGGACCGGGGAGCTGTTTTTT.